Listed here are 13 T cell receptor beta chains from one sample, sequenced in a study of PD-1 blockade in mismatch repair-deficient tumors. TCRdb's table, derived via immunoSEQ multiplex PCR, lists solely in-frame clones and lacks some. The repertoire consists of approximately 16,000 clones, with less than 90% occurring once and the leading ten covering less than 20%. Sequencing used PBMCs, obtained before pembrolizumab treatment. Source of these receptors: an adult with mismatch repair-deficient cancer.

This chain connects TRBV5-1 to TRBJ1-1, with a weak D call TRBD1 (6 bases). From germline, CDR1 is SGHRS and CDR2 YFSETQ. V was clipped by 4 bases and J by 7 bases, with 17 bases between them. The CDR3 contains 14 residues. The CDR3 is CASSQGTLVVEAFF. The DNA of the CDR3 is TGCGCCAGCAGCCAAGGGACACTCGTGGTTGAAGCTTTCTTT.

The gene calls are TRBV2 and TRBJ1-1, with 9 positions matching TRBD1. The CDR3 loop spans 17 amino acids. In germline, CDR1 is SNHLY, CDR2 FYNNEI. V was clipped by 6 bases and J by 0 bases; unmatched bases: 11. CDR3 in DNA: TGTGCCAGCAGGAGACGGGACAGGGACTACATGAACACTGAAGCTTTCTTT. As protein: CASRRRDRDYMNTEAFF.

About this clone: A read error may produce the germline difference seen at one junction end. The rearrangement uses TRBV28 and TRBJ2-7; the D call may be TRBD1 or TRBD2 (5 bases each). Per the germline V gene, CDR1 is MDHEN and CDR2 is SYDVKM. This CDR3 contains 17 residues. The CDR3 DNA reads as TGTGCCAGCAGTTTATCTCTGGACGGGGCGTTCTCCCACGAGCAGTACTTC. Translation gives CASSLSLDGAFSHEQYF.

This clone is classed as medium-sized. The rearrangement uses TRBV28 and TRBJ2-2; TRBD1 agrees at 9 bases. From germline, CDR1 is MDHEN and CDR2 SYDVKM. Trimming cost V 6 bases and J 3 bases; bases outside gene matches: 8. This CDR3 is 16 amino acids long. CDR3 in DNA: TGTGCCAGCAGAGAGGACGGGGACAGGGACACCGGGGAGCTGTTTTTT. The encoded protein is CASREDGDRDTGELFF. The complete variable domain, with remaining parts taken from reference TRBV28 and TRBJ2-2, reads DVKVTQSSRYLVKRTGEKVFLECVQDMDHENMFWYRQDPGLGLRLIYFSYDVKMKEKGDIPEGYSVSREKKERFSLILESASTNQTSMYLCASREDGDRDTGELFFGEGSRLTVL.

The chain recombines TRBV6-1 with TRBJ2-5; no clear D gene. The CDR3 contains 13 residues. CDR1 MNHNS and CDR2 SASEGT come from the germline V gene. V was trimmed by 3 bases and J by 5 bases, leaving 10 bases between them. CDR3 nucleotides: TGTGCCAGCAGTGACTGGGGTATGGAGACCCAGTACTTC. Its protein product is CASSDWGMETQYF.

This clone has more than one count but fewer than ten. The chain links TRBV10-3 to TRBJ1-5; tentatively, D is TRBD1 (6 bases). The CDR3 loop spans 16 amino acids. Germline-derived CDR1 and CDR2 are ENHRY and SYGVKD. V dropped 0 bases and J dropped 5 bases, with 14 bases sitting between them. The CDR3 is CAISESGGGPHQPQHF. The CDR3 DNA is TGTGCCATCAGTGAGTCGGGTGGGGGGCCTCATCAGCCCCAGCATTTT.

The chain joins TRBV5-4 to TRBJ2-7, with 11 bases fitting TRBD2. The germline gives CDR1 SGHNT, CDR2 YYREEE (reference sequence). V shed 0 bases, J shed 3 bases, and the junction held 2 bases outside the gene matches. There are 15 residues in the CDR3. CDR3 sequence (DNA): TGTGCCAGCAGCTTGGGACTAGCGGGGCTCTACGAGCAGTACTTC. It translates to CASSLGLAGLYEQYF.

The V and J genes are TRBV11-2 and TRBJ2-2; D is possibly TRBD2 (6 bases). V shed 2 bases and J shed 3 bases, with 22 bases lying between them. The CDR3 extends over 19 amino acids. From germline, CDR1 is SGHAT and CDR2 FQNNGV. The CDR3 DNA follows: TGTGCCAGCAGCTTAATCACCGGACGGACGTGGGGGGACACCGGGGAGCTGTTTTTT. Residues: CASSLITGRTWGDTGELFF.

The CDR3 sequence: CASSLAVAIEQFF. In nucleotides, the CDR3 is TGTGCCAGCAGCCTGGCGGTAGCGATTGAGCAGTTCTTC. The genes are TRBV7-2 and TRBJ2-1; tentatively, D is TRBD2 (5 bases). V lost 5 bases and J lost 9, with 14 bases in between. Germline V gene lookup returns CDR1 SGHTA and CDR2 FQGNSA. The CDR3 extends over 13 amino acids.

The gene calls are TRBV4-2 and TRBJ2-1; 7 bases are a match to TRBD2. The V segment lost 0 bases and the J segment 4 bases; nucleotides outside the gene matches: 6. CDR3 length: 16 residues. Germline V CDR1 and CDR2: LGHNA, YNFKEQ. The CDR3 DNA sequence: TGTGCCAGCAGCCAAGATTCAAGCGGGGTTTACAATGAGCAGTTCTTC. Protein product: CASSQDSSGVYNEQFF.

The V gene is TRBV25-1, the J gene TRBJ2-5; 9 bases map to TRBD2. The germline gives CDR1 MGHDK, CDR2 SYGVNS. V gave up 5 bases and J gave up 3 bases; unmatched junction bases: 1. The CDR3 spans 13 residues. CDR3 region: CASSRLAEETQYF. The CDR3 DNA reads TGTGCCAGCAGTAGACTAGCGGAAGAGACCCAGTACTTC.

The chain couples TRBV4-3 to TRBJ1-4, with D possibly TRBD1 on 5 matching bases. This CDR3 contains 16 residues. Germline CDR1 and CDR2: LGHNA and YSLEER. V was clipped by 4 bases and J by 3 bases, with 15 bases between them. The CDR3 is CASSPQGEVSNEKLFF. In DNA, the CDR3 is TGCGCCAGCAGCCCCCAGGGTGAGGTATCTAATGAAAAACTGTTTTTT.

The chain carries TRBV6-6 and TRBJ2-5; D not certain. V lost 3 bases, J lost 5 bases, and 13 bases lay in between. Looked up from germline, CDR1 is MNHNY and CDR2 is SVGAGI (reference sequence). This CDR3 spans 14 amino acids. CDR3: CASSYTRVGETQYF. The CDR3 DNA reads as TGTGCCAGCAGTTATACAAGGGTGGGGGAGACCCAGTACTTC.